The subject of this entry is one TCR beta chain. Its antigen is undetermined. This sample was taken from a study of beta chain features in type 1 diabetes. Study results and caveats: Shorter TCRB CDR3s, moderately but significantly so, were found in Type 1 diabetes patients in all four CD4+ subsets.

Every bit of the isolated RNA underwent reverse transcription, so sequencing read expressed TCRB transcripts. The table came from immunoSEQ multiplex PCR; TCRdb's copy has only in-frame clones and leaves some out. The profile covers around 260,000 clones, with approximately 20% appearing a single time and 0.028% taken by the ten largest. Deletions cut 4 bases from V and 6 bases from J, with 10 bases between. The germline V gene encodes CDR1 ENHRY and CDR2 SYGVKD. This CDR3 has 12 amino acids. The TCR sequence derives from a woman in her thirties or forties with type 1 diabetes. This chain uses TRBV10-3 with TRBJ2-7; D gene ambiguous. The material sequenced was naive CD4+ T cells from blood. The CDR3 protein is CAISGRPGEQYF. The CDR3 DNA follows: TGTGCCATCAGTGGGCGCCCGGGCGAGCAGTACTTC.